This paragraph covers one T cell receptor beta chain sequence. This specimen belongs to a study of T cell changes during pregnancy in multiple sclerosis. This CDR3 contains 14 residues. Trimming took off 4 bases at V and 5 bases at J, with 14 bases between the two ends. Per germline, CDR1 MNHEY and CDR2 SVGAGI. TCRdb keeps only in-frame clones here, not all; method: immunoSEQ multiplex PCR. The table includes roughly 42,000 clones, 85% to 90% detected once. The receptor comes from a female donor with multiple sclerosis, enrolled in a pregnancy study. The rearrangement joins TRBV6-5 to TRBJ1-2, with D unclear. Specimen: CD4+ T cells from peripheral blood mononuclear cells, collected in the first trimester of pregnancy. CDR3 sequence (DNA): TGTGCCAGCAGTTCTCTGAGCGACTTATATGGCTACACCTTC. The encoded protein is CASSSLSDLYGYTF.